The entry that follows covers one T cell receptor beta chain sequence. The source of the sample is a study of blood T cell repertoires in COVID-19. The wider study: The study drew acute and convalescent COVID-19 samples from the United States, Italy and Spain. PBMCs, B-cell-depleted T cells, or T cells provided the cDNA or gDNA that made up the material.

Authors' analysis steps: Amplification from reference gene primers served as the basis for estimated nucleated cell counts. Repertoires were generated with immunoSEQ multiplex PCR, while TCRdb's copy carries only in-frame clones and drops some. V and J calls and clone size come straight from that table; D and trimming were deduced from the DNA. The profile covers about 76,000 clones, with roughly 74% appearing a single time and 15% taken by the ten largest. This clonotype originated in a human donor in a cohort sampled during active COVID-19. The specimen sequenced was peripheral blood.

The CDR3 loop reads CASSAITGVSGYTF. CDR3 in DNA: TGTGCCAGCAGCGCGATCACAGGGGTCTCTGGCTACACCTTC. V and J are TRBV9 and TRBJ1-2; the match to TRBD1 covers 7 bases. Trimming removed 3 bases from V and 7 bases from J; junction bases left unmatched: 9. This CDR3 region has 14 residues. The germline gives CDR1 SGDLS, CDR2 YYNGEE.